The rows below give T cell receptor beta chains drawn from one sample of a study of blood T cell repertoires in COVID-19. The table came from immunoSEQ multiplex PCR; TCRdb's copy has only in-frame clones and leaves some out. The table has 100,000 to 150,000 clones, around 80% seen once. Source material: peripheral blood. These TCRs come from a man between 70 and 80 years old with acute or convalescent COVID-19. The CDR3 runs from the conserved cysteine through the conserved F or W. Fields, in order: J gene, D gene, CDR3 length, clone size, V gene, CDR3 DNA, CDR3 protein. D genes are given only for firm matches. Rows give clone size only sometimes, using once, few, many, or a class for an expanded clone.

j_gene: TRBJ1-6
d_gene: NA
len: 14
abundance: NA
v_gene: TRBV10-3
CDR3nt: TGTGCCATCAGTCTGGGGCAAGGGAATTCACCCCTCCACTTT
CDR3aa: CAISLGQGNSPLHF

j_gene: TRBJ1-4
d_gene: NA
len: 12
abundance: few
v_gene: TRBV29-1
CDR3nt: TGCAGCGTTGACAGGGGAGATGAAAAACTGTTTTTT
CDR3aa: CSVDRGDEKLFF

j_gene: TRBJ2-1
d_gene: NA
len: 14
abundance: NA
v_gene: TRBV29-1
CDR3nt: TGCAGCGTTGAAGCTGGCAGCGGGTACAATGAGCAGTTCTTC
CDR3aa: CSVEAGSGYNEQFF

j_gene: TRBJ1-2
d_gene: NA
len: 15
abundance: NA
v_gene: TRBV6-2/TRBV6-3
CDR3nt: TGTGCCAGCAGTTACGGTGGCAGGGGACGATATGGCTACACCTTC
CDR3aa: CASSYGGRGRYGYTF

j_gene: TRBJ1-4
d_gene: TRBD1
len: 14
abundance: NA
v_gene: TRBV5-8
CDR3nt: TGTGCCAGCAGCTTACAGGGGGCGGGCGAAAAACTGTTTTTT
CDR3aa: CASSLQGAGEKLFF

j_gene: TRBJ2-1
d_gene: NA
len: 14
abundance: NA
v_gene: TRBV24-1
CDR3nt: TGTGCCACCAGTGACCTTACAGGTCGCAATGAGCAGTTCTTC
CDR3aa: CATSDLTGRNEQFF

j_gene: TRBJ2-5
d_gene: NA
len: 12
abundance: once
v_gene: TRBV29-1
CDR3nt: TGCAGCGTTGTGGGGGCCGGGGAGACCCAGTACTTC
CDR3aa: CSVVGAGETQYF

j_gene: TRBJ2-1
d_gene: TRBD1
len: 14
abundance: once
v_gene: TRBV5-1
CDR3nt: TGCGCCAGCAGCCCGGGGACAGGGACCAATGAGCAGTTCTTC
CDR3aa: CASSPGTGTNEQFF

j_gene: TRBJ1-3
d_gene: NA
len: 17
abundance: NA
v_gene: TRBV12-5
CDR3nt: TGTGCTAGTGCCGGGGGGTCCGGGACACCCACCGCAAACACCATATATTTT
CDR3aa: CASAGGSGTPTANTIYF

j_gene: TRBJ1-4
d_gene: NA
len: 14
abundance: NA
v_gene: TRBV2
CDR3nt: TGTGCCAGCACCCCCCGGGACTCTAATGAAAAACTGTTTTTT
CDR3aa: CASTPRDSNEKLFF

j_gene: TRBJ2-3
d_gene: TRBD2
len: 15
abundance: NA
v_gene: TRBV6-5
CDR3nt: TGTGCCAGCAGAGTAGCGGGGGGGCCGGGAGATACGCAGTATTTT
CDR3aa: CASRVAGGPGDTQYF

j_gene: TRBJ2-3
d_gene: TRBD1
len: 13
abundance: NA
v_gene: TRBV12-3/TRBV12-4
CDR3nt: TGTGCCAGCGGCTGGACAGGTACAGATACGCAGTATTTT
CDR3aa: CASGWTGTDTQYF

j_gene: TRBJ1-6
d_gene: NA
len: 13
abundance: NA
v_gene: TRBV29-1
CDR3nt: TGCAGCGTTGGGGCGGGGGGCAACTCACCCCTCCACTTT
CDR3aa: CSVGAGGNSPLHF

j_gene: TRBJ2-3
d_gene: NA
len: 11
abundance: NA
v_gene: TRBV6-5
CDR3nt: TGTGCCACGAGTAGCTTAACTACGCAGTATTTT
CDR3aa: CATSSLTTQYF

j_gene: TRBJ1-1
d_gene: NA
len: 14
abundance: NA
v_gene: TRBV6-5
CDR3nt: TGTGCCAGCAGCATGACAGCTCCGAACACTGAAGCTTTCTTT
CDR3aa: CASSMTAPNTEAFF

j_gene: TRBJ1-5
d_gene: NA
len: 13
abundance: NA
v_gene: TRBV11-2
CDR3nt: TGTGCCAGCAGCTTCGGCAGGGATCAGCCCCAGCATTTT
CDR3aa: CASSFGRDQPQHF

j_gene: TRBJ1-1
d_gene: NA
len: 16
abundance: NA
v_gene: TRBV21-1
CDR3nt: TGTGCCAGCAGTTGTAGCGTATACACAATTCGCACTGAAGCTTTCTTT
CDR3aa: CASSCSVYTIRTEAFF

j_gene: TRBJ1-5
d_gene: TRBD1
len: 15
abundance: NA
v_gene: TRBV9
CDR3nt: TGTGCCAGCAGCGCAGGGACAGGAGGGTATCAGCCCCAGCATTTT
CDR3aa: CASSAGTGGYQPQHF

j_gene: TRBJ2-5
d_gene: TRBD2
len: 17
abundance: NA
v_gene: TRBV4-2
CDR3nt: TGTGCCAGCAGCCAAGACTGGCTAGCGGGGGGTCAAGAGACCCAGTACTTC
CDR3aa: CASSQDWLAGGQETQYF

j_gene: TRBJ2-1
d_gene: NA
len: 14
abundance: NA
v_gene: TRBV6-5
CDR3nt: TGTGCCAGCAGTTACTCCCGAAACCTCGGGATGTGGTTCTTC
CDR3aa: CASSYSRNLGMWFF

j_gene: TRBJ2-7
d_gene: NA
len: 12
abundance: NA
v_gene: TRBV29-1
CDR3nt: TGCAGCGCGGTGACAGATATCTACGAGCAGTACTTC
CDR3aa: CSAVTDIYEQYF

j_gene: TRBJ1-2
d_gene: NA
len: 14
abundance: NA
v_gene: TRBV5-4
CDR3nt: TGTGCCAGCACCGACCTAGGGCCGGAGGGTGGCTACACCTTC
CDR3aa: CASTDLGPEGGYTF

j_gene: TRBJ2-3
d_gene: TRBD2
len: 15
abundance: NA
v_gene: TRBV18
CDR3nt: TGTGCCAGCTCCCCGGGGCTAGCGGGGACAGATACGCAGTATTTT
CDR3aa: CASSPGLAGTDTQYF

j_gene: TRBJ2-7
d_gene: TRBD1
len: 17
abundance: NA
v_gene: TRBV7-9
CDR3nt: TGTGCCAGCAGCTTAAGGGGGTTGGGAGACAGGGTCCACGAGCAGTACTTC
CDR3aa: CASSLRGLGDRVHEQYF

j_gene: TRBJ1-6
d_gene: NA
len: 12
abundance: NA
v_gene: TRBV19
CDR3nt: TGTGCCAGTAGTATTCGGAATTCACCCCTCCACTTT
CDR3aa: CASSIRNSPLHF

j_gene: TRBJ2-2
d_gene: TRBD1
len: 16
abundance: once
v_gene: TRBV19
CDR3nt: TGTGCCAGTAGTAAAGAACGGGACAGTGTTTCCAGGGAGCTGTTTTTT
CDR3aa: CASSKERDSVSRELFF

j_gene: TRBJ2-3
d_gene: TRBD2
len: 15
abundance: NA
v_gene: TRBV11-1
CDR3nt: TGTGCCAGCAGCTCCTTTCGCGGGGGAACAGATACGCAGTATTTT
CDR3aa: CASSSFRGGTDTQYF

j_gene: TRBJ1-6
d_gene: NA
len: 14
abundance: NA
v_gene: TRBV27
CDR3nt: TGTGCCAGCACCCCAAGGGGCTATAATTCACCCCTCCACTTT
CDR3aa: CASTPRGYNSPLHF

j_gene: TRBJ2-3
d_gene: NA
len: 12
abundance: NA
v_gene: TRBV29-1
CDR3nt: TGCAGCGGAGGACAGAGCACAGATACGCAGTATTTT
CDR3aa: CSGGQSTDTQYF

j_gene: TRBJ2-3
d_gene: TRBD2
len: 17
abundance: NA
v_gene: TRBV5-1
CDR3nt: TGCGCCAGCAGCGGAGGACCTAGCGGGGGGGCCAGGGATACGCAGTATTTT
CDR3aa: CASSGGPSGGARDTQYF

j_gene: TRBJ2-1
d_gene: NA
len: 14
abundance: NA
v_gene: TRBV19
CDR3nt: TGTGCCAGTACGGGCGGGGTCCTCTTGGGTGAGCAGTTCTTC
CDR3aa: CASTGGVLLGEQFF

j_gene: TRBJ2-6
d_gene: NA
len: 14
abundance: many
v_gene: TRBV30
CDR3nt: TGTGCCTATTCCCCAGGGGCTGGGGCCAACGTCCTGACTTTC
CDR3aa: CAYSPGAGANVLTF

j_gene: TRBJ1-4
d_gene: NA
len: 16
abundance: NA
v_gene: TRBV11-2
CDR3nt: TGTGCCAGCAGCACCAAGACAGCCTCGGTTAATGAAAAACTGTTTTTT
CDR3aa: CASSTKTASVNEKLFF

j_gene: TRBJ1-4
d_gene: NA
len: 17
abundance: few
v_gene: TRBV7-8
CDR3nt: TGTGCCAGCAGCTTAGCGAATGTCCGGGAGGAGGATGAAAAACTGTTTTTT
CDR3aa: CASSLANVREEDEKLFF

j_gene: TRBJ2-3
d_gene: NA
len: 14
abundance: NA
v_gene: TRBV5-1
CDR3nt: TGCGCCAGCAGCGATTACAGGGAAACAGATACGCAGTATTTT
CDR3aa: CASSDYRETDTQYF

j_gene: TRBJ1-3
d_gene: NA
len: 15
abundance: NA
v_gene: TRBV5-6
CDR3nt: TGTGCCAGCAGCTTGGCGGGGGGCTCTGGAAACACCATATATTTT
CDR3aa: CASSLAGGSGNTIYF

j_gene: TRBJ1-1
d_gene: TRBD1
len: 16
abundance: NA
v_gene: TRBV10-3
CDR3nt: TGTGCCATCAGTGGGACAGGGGGCCGCTATGGCACTGAAGCTTTCTTT
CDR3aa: CAISGTGGRYGTEAFF

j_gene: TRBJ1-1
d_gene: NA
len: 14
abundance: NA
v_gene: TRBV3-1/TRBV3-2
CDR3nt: TGTGCCAGCAGCCAAGATCAAGCGAACACTGAAGCTTTCTTT
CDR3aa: CASSQDQANTEAFF

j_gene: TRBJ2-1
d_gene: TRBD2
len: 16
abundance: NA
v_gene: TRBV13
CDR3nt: TGTGCCAGCAGCTCGGGTGCTAGCGGGGGGGGCAATGAGCAGTTCTTC
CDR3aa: CASSSGASGGGNEQFF

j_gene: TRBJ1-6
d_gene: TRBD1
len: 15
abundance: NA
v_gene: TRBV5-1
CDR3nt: TGCGCCAGCAGCGCGCGGGACAGGGGGAATTCACCCCTCCACTTT
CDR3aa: CASSARDRGNSPLHF

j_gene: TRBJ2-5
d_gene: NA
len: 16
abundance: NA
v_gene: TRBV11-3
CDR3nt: TGTGCCAGCAGCTTAGGGGCAGGAGGGCACCAAGAGACCCAGTACTTC
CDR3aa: CASSLGAGGHQETQYF

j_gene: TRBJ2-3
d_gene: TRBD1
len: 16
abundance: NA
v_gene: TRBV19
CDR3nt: TGTGCCAGTAGCCAATTATCAGGGGGCAAGGCAGATACGCAGTATTTT
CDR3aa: CASSQLSGGKADTQYF

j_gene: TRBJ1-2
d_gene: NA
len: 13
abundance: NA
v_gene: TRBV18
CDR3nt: TGTGCCAGCGCTGAGAACAGGAACTATGGCTACACCTTC
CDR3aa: CASAENRNYGYTF

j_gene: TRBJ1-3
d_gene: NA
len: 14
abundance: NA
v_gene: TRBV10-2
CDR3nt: TGCGCCAGCAGCCCAAGGGGATCTGGAAACACCATATATTTT
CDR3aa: CASSPRGSGNTIYF

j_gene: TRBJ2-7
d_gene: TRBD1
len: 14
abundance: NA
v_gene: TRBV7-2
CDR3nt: TGTGCCAGCAGCTTAAGCAGGGGGACCTACGAGCAGTACTTC
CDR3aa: CASSLSRGTYEQYF

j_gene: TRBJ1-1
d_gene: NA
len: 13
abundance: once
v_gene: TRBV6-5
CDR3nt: TGTGCCGCCAGTCGGGGTAGGAACACTGAAGCTTTCTTT
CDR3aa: CAASRGRNTEAFF

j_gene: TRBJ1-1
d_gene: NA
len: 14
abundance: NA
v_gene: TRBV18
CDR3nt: TGTGCCAGCTCACCACCGAACAGGGCGACTGAAGCTTTCTTT
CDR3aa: CASSPPNRATEAFF

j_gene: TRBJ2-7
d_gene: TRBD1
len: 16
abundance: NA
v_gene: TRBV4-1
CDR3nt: TGCGCCAGCAGCCAAGAGAGGTGGGACAGGGCCTACGAGCAGTACTTC
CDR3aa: CASSQERWDRAYEQYF

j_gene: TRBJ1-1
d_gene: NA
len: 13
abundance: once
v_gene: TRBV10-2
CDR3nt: TGCGCCAGCATCCCAGGGAGGTACACTGAAGCTTTCTTT
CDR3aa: CASIPGRYTEAFF

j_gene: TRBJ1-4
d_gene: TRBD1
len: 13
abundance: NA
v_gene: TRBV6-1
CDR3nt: TGTGCCAGCAGGACAGGGGCAAGCGAAAAACTGTTTTTT
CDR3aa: CASRTGASEKLFF

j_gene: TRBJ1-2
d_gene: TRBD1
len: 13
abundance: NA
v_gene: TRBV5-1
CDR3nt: TGCGCCAGCAGAAAAACAGGGGGCTATGGCTACACCTTC
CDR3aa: CASRKTGGYGYTF

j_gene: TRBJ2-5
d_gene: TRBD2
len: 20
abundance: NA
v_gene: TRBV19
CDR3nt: TGTGCCAGTAGTATACGGTCAGGGTACCTAGCGGGGGCCTCACGGGAGACCCAGTACTTC
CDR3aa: CASSIRSGYLAGASRETQYF

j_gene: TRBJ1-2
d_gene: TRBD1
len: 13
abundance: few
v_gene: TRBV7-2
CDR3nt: TGTGCCAGCAGCCCCTTAGGGGGCTTTGGCTACACCTTC
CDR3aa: CASSPLGGFGYTF

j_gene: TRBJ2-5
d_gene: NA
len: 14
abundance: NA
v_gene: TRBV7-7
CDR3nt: TGTGCTAGCAGCTTAGACCGCGGGTCGGCGACCCAGTACTTC
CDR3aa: CASSLDRGSATQYF

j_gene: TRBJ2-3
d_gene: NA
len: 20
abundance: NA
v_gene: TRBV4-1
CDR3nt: TGCGCCAGCAGCGGAGGAGTTGGGCTTCGTGGTAGCGGAGGCACAGATACGCAGTATTTT
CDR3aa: CASSGGVGLRGSGGTDTQYF